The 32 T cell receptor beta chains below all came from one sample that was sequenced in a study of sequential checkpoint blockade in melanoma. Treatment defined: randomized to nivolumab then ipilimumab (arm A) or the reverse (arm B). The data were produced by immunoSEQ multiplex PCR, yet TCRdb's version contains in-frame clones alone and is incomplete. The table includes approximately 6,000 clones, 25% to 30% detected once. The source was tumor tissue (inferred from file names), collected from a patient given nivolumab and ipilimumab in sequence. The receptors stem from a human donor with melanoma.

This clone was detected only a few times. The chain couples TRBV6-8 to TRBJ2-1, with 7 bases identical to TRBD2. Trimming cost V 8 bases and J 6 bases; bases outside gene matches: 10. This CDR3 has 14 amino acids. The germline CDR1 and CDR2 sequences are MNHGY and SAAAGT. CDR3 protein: CASRRLAASNEQFF. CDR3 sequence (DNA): TGTGCCAGCCGCAGACTAGCCGCTAGCAATGAGCAGTTCTTC.

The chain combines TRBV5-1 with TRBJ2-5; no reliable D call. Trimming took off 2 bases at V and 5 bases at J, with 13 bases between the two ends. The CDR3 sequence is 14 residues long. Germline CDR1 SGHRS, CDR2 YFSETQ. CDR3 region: CASSFSKVEETQYF. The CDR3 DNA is TGCGCCAGCAGCTTCAGCAAAGTAGAGGAGACCCAGTACTTC. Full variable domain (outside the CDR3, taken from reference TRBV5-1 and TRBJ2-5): KAGVTQTPRYLIKTRGQQVTLSCSPISGHRSVSWYQQTPGQGLQFLFEYFSETQRNKGNFPGRFSGRQFSNSRSEMNVSTLELGDSALYLCASSFSKVEETQYFGPGTRLLVL.

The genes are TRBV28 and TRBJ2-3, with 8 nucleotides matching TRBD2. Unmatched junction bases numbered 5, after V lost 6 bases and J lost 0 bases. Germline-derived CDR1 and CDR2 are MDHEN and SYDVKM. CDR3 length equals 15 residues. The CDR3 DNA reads TGTGCCAGCAGCCCTAGCGGGCAGAGCACAGATACGCAGTATTTT. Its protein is CASSPSGQSTDTQYF.

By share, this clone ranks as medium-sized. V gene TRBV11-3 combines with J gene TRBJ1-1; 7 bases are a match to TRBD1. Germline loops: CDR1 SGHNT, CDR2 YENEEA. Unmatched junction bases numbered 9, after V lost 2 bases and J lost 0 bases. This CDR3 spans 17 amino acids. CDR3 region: CASSLPRDSPMNTEAFF. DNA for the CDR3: TGTGCCAGCAGCTTACCCAGGGACAGCCCGATGAACACTGAAGCTTTCTTT.

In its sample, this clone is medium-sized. For the CDR3, the DNA is TGTGCCAGCAGCCCTCTCCGAGGGACTAGCGGGAGGTCAGATACGCAGTATTTT. This encodes CASSPLRGTSGRSDTQYF. The gene calls are TRBV6-8 and TRBJ2-3, with 15 bases that match TRBD2. Trimming took 6 bases from V and 4 from J; bases not matched to a gene: 11. The CDR3 is made up of 18 amino acids. Germline CDR1 reads MNHGY; CDR2 reads SAAAGT.

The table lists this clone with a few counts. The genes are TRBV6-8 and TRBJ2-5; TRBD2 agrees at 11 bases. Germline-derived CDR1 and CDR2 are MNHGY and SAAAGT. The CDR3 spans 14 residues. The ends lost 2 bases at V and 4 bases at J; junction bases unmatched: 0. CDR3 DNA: TGTGCCAGCAGTTACGGACTAGCGGGAGAGACCCAGTACTTC. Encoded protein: CASSYGLAGETQYF.

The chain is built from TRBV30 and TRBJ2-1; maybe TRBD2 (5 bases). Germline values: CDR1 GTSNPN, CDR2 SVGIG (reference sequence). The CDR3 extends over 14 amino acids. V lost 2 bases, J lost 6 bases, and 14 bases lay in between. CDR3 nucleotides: TGTGCCTGGAGTACGGGGATAGGCCGCAATGAGCAGTTCTTC. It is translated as CAWSTGIGRNEQFF. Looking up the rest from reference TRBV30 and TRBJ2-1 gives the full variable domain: SQTIHQWPATLVQPVGSPLSLECTVEGTSNPNLYWYRQAAGRGLQLLFYSVGIGQISSEVPQNLSASRPQDRQFILSSKKLLLSDSGFYLCAWSTGIGRNEQFFGPGTRLTVL.

CDR3 in DNA: TGCGCCAGCAGCAATCCCGGACTAGCGGGATTGGAGACCCAGTACTTC. Its protein product is CASSNPGLAGLETQYF. The rearrangement uses TRBV5-1 and TRBJ2-5; 12 bases map to TRBD2. The CDR3 spans 16 residues. Germline V gene data show CDR1 as SGHRS and CDR2 as YFSETQ. Germline trimming cut 4 bases from V and 5 bases from J; bases unmatched to any gene: 9.

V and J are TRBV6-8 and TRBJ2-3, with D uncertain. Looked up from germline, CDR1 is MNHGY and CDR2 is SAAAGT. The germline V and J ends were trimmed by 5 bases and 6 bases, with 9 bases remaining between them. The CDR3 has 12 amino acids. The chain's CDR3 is CASSDPADTQYF. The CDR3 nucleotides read TGTGCCAGCAGTGACCCCGCGGATACGCAGTATTTT.

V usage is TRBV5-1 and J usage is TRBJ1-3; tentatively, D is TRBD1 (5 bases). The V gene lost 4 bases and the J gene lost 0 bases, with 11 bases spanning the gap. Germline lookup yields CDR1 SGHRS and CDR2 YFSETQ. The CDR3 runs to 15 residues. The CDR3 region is CASSLGDLSGNTIYF. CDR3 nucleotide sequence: TGCGCCAGCAGCCTGGGGGACCTCTCTGGAAACACCATATATTTT.

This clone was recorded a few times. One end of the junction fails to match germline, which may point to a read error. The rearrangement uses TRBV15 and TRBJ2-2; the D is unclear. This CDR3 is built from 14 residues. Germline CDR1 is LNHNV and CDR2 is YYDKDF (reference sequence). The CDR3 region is CASSLSRGTGELFF. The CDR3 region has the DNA TGTGCCAGCAGCTTAAGTCGTGGAACCGGGGAGCTGTTTTTT.

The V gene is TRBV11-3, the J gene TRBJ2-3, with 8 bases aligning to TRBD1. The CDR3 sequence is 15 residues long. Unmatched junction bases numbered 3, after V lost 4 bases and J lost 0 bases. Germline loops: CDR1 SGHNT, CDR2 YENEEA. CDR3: CASSSGQASTDTQYF. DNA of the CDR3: TGTGCCAGCAGCTCGGGACAGGCTAGCACAGATACGCAGTATTTT.

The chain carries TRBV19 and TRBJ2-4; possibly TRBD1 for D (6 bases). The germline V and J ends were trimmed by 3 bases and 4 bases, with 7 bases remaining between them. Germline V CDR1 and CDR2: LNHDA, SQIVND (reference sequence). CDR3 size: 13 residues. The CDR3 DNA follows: TGTGCCAGTAGTATGCAGGGGAAAAACATTCAGTACTTC. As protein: CASSMQGKNIQYF.

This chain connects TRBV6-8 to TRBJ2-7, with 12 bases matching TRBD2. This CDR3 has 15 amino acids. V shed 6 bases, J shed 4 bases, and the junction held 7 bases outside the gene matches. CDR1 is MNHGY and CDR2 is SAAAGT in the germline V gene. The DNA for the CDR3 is TGTGCCAGCAGCCAGCGGACTAGCGGGATATACGAGCAGTACTTC. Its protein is CASSQRTSGIYEQYF.

The CDR3 coding sequence is TGTGCCAGTAGTATAGAATGGGGGACAGGGTCCACCGGGGAGCTGTTTTTT. Translation gives CASSIEWGTGSTGELFF. The chain joins TRBV19 to TRBJ2-2, with 9 bases identical to TRBD1. Germline V gives CDR1 LNHDA, CDR2 SQIVND (reference sequence). The CDR3 runs to 17 residues. V was pared by 0 bases and J by 4 bases, with 6 bases of the junction left unmatched.

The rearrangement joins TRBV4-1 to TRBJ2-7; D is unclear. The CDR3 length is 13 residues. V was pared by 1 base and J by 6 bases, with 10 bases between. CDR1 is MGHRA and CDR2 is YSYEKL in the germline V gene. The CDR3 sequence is CASSQVVSVEQYF. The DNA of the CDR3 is TGCGCCAGCAGCCAAGTTGTCTCCGTCGAGCAGTACTTC.

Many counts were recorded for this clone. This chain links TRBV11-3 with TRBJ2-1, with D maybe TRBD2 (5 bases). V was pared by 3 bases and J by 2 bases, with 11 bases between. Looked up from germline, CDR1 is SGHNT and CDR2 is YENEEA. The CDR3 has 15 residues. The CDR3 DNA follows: TGTGCCAGCAGCTTGCTAGCCAGCCCCTACAATGAGCAGTTCTTC. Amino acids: CASSLLASPYNEQFF.

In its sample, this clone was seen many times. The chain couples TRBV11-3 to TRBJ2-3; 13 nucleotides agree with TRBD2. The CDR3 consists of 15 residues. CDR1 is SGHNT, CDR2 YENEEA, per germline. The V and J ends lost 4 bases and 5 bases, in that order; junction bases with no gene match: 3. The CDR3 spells CASSSGLAGVDTQYF. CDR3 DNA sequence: TGTGCCAGCAGCTCAGGACTAGCGGGAGTAGATACGCAGTATTTT.

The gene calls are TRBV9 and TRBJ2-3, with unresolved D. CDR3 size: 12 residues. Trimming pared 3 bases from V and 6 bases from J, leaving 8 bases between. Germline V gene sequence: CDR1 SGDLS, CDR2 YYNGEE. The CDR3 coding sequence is TGTGCCAGCAGCGCCTACGAGGATACGCAGTATTTT. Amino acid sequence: CASSAYEDTQYF.

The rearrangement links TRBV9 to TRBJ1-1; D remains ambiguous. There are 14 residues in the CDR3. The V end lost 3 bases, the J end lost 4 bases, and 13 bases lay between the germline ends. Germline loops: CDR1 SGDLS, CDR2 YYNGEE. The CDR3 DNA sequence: TGTGCCAGCAGCGCAGGCCACCGGAGCACTGAAGCTTTCTTT. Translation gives CASSAGHRSTEAFF.

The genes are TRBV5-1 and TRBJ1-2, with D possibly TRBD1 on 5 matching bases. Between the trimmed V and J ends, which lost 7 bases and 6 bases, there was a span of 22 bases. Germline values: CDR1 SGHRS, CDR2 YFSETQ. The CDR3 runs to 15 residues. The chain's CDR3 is CASGPQETGGDGYTF. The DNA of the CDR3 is TGCGCCAGCGGACCACAGGAGACCGGCGGGGATGGCTACACCTTC.

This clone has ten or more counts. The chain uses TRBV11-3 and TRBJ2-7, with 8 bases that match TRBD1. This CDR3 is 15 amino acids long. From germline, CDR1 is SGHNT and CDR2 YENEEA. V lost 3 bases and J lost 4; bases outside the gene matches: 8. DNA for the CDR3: TGTGCCAGCAGCTTCGACAGGGGAAATTTTTACGAGCAGTACTTC. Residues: CASSFDRGNFYEQYF.

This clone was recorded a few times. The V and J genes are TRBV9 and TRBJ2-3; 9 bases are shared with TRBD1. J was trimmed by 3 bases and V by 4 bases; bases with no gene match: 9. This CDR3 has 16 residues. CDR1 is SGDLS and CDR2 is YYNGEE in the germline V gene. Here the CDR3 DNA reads TGTGCCAGCAGCCCGACCGGGACAGGGAGGACAGATACGCAGTATTTT. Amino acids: CASSPTGTGRTDTQYF.

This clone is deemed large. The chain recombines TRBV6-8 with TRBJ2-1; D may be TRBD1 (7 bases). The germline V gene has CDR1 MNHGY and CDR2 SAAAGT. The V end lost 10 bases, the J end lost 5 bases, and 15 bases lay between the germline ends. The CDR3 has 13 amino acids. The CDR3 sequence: CAIRGDSNNEQFF. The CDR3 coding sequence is TGTGCCATCAGGGGGGACAGTAACAATGAGCAGTTCTTC.

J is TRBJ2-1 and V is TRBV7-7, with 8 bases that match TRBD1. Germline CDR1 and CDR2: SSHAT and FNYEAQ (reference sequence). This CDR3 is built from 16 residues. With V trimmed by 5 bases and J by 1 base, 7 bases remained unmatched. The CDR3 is CASSARTGGSYNEQFF. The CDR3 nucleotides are TGTGCCAGCAGCGCCCGAACAGGGGGGTCCTACAATGAGCAGTTCTTC. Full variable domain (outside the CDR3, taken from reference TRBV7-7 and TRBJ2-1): GAGVSQSPRYKVTKRGQDVTLRCDPISSHATLYWYQQALGQGPEFLTYFNYEAQPDKSGLPSDRFSAERPEGSISTLTIQRTEQRDSAMYRCASSARTGGSYNEQFFGPGTRLTVL.

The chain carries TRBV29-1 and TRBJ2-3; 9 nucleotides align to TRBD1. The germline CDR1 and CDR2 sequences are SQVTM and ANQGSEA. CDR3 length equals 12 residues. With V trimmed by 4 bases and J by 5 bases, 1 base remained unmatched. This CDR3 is CSVGQGVDTQYF. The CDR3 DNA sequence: TGCAGCGTTGGACAGGGGGTAGATACGCAGTATTTT.

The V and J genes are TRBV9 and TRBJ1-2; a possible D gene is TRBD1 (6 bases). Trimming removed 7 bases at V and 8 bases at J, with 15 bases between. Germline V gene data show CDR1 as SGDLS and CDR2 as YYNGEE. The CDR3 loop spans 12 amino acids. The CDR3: CASREGQSGYTF. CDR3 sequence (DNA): TGTGCCAGCCGAGAAGGACAGAGCGGCTACACCTTC.

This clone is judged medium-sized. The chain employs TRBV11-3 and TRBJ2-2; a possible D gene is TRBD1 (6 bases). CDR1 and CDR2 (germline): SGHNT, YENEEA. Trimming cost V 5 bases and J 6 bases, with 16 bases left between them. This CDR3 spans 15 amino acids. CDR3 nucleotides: TGTGCCAGCAGCACCCGGGACACTCTGGCCGGGGAGCTGTTTTTT. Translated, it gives CASSTRDTLAGELFF. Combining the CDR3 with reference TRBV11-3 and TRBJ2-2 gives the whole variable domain EAGVVQSPRYKIIEKKQPVAFWCNPISGHNTLYWYLQNLGQGPELLIRYENEEAVDDSQLPKDRFSAERLKGVDSTLKIQPAELGDSAVYLCASSTRDTLAGELFFGEGSRLTVL.

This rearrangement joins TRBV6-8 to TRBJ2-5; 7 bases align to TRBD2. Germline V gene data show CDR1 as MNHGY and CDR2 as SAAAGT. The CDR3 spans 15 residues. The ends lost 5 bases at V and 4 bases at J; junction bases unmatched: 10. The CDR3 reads CASSKVMAGAETQYF. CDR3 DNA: TGTGCCAGCAGTAAAGTTATGGCGGGAGCAGAGACCCAGTACTTC.

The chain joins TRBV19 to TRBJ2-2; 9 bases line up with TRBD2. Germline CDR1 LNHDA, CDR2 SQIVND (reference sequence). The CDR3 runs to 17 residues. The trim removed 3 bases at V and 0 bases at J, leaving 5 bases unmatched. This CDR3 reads CASSMDIAGANTGELFF. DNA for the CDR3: TGTGCCAGTAGTATGGATATAGCGGGGGCGAACACCGGGGAGCTGTTTTTT. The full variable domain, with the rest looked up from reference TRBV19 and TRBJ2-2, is DGGITQSPKYLFRKEGQNVTLSCEQNLNHDAMYWYRQDPGQGLRLIYYSQIVNDFQKGDIAEGYSVSREKKESFPLTVTSAQKNPTAFYLCASSMDIAGANTGELFFGEGSRLTVL.

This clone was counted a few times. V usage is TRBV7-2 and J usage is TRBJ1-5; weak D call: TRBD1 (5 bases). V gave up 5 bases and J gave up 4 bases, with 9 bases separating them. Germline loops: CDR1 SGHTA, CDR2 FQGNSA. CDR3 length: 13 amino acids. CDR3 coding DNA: TGTGCCAGCAGCCGAGGGGCGAATCAGCCCCAGCATTTT. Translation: CASSRGANQPQHF.

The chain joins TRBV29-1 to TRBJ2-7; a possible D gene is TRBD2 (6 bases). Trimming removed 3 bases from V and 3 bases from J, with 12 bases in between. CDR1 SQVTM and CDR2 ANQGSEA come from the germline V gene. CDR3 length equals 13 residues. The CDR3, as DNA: TGCAGCGTTGATAGCCAGGGAGGCTACGAGCAGTACTTC. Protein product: CSVDSQGGYEQYF.